One sample yielded the 13 T cell receptor beta chains listed below, sequenced in a study of blood T cell repertoires in COVID-19. Profiling relied on immunoSEQ multiplex PCR, and the TCRdb table lists in-frame clones only, not all of them. Of roughly 220,000 clones detected, 88% appear once; the ten largest clones hold roughly 14%. The sample comprised PBMCs or T cells enriched from blood (not recorded which). Every receptor here comes from a woman between 45 and 65 years old with acute COVID-19.

The chain links TRBV24-1 to TRBJ2-3; 9 positions match TRBD1. This CDR3 spans 15 amino acids. The V gene end was trimmed by 7 bases and the J gene end by 2 bases; junction bases not matched to a gene: 6. Per the germline V gene, CDR1 is KGHDR and CDR2 is SFDVKD. The CDR3 nucleotides are TGTGCCACCAGCCCCCGGGACAGGGACACAGATACGCAGTATTTT. Protein sequence: CATSPRDRDTDTQYF.

V is TRBV27 and J is TRBJ2-1; no clear D gene. V lost 6 bases and J 5 bases, leaving 23 bases between the germline ends. The CDR3 is 17 amino acids. The germline V gene encodes CDR1 MNHEY and CDR2 SMNVEV (reference sequence). The CDR3 region is CASSPRVWQQQDNEQFF. The DNA of the CDR3 is TGTGCCAGCAGCCCTCGCGTATGGCAGCAGCAGGACAATGAGCAGTTCTTC.

This sequence joins TRBV7-9 and TRBJ1-2, with D possibly being TRBD1 (5 bases). Germline values: CDR1 SEHNR, CDR2 FQNEAQ (reference sequence). With 6 bases removed from V and 8 bases from J, the gap between germline ends came to 13 bases. The CDR3 is 12 amino acids. Here the CDR3 reads CASSRGIGGYTF. The CDR3 nucleotides are TGTGCCAGCAGTAGGGGAATCGGCGGCTACACCTTC.

The chain employs TRBV29-1 and TRBJ1-4; 7 positions match TRBD1. The trim removed 4 bases at V and 14 bases at J, leaving 13 bases unmatched. The germline gives CDR1 SQVTM, CDR2 ANQGSEA. CDR3 size: 13 residues. The CDR3 reads CSVALLRGRALFF. For the CDR3, the DNA is TGCAGCGTTGCACTCCTGAGGGGGCGGGCGCTGTTTTTT.

This rearrangement joins TRBV19 to TRBJ2-7; 7 bases match TRBD2. CDR1 and CDR2 from the germline V gene are LNHDA and SQIVND (reference sequence). The CDR3 contains 14 residues. V gave up 0 bases and J gave up 7 bases; unmatched junction bases: 6. The CDR3 loop reads CASSIDPRGGEQYF. CDR3 DNA sequence: TGTGCCAGTAGTATAGATCCGCGGGGAGGGGAGCAGTACTTC.

This chain uses TRBV9 with TRBJ2-3, with 8 bases that match TRBD2. In germline, CDR1 is SGDLS, CDR2 YYNGEE. The CDR3 is made up of 15 amino acids. V lost 2 bases and J lost 2; bases outside the gene matches: 4. In DNA form, the CDR3 reads TGTGCCAGCAGCGTTGGCGGGAGGACCACAGATACGCAGTATTTT. Translated, it gives CASSVGGRTTDTQYF.

The chain combines TRBV7-4 with TRBJ1-5; TRBD1 is a possible D gene (5 bases). Germline V lookup: CDR1 SGHVT, CDR2 SQSDAQ. There are 12 residues in the CDR3. Between the trimmed V and J ends, which lost 11 bases and 2 bases, there was a span of 10 bases. CDR3 protein: CAPGRRNQPQHF. The CDR3 coding sequence is TGTGCCCCAGGGAGGCGCAATCAGCCCCAGCATTTT.

The chain carries TRBV7-9 and TRBJ2-3; 11 bases are a match to TRBD2. Germline CDR1 is SEHNR and CDR2 is FQNEAQ (reference sequence). Trimming at V came to 5 bases and at J to 5 bases, leaving 12 bases not matched to a gene. CDR3 length equals 17 residues. CDR3 sequence: CASSPRSRLAGGDTQYF. DNA for the CDR3: TGTGCCAGCAGCCCCCGATCGCGCCTAGCGGGAGGAGATACGCAGTATTTT.

The chain joins TRBV6-5 to TRBJ2-1, with 8 nucleotides matching TRBD1. Germline V CDR1 and CDR2: MNHEY, SVGAGI. The CDR3 is 13 amino acids. Trimming at V came to 6 bases and at J to 6 bases, leaving 4 bases not matched to a gene. CDR3 sequence reads: CASRNTGGNEQFF. DNA of the CDR3: TGTGCCAGCAGAAACACAGGGGGCAATGAGCAGTTCTTC.

This chain joins TRBV3-1 (or the pseudogene TRBV3-2) and TRBJ2-1; 8 bases line up with TRBD2. The CDR3 is 13 amino acids. CDR1 and CDR2 (germline): LGHDT, YNNKEL (reference sequence). With V trimmed by 1 base and J by 10 bases, 3 bases remained unmatched. The CDR3 loop reads CASSQGGGREQFF. CDR3 DNA: TGTGCCAGCAGCCAAGGAGGCGGGAGGGAGCAGTTCTTC.

The V call is TRBV19, the J call TRBJ2-1; 9 positions match TRBD1. V lost 6 bases and J lost 0; bases outside the gene matches: 12. Germline CDR1 LNHDA, CDR2 SQIVND (reference sequence). CDR3 size: 18 residues. The CDR3 is CASRQGATWEGSYNEQFF. CDR3 nucleotide sequence: TGTGCCAGTAGACAGGGGGCGACGTGGGAGGGCTCCTACAATGAGCAGTTCTTC.

The chain links TRBV12-2 to TRBJ2-7; the tabulated D call, TRBD2, remains unverified against the DNA. TRBV12-2 is a pseudogene. CDR3 size: 14 residues. DNA of the CDR3: TGTGCAAGTCGCGGAACCGGGACTTCTTACGAGCAGTACTTC. Protein product: CASRGTGTSYEQYF.

The rearrangement joins TRBV30 to TRBJ1-5; 9 nucleotides match TRBD1. With 2 bases clipped from V and 5 bases from J, the junction kept 4 bases outside the gene matches. Germline V gene lookup returns CDR1 GTSNPN and CDR2 SVGIG (reference sequence). CDR3 length: 14 residues. The CDR3 spells CAWSIQGADQPQHF. CDR3 nucleotides: TGTGCCTGGAGTATACAGGGGGCGGATCAGCCCCAGCATTTT.